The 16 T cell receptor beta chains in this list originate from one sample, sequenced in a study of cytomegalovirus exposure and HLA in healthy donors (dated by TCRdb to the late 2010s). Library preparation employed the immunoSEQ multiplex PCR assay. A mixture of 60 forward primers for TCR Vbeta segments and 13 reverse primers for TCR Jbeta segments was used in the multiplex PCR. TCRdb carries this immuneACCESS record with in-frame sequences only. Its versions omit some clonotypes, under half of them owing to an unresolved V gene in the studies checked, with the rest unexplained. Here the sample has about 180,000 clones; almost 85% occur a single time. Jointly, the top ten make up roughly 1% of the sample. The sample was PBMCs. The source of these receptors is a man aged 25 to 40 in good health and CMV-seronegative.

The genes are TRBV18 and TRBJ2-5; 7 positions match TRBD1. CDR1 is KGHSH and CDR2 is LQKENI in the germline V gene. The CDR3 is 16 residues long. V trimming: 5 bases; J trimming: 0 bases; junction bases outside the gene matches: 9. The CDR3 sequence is CASSSQGVPYQETQYF. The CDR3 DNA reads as TGTGCCAGCTCATCGCAGGGGGTACCGTACCAAGAGACCCAGTACTTC.

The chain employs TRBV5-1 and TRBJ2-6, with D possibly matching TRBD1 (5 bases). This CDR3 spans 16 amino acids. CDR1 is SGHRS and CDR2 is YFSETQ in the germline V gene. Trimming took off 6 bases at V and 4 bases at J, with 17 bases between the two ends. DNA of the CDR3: TGCGCCAGCAACGTTCAGGGTCTGTCGGGGGCCAACGTCCTGACTTTC. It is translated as CASNVQGLSGANVLTF. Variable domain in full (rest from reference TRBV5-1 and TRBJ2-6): KAGVTQTPRYLIKTRGQQVTLSCSPISGHRSVSWYQQTPGQGLQFLFEYFSETQRNKGNFPGRFSGRQFSNSRSEMNVSTLELGDSALYLCASNVQGLSGANVLTFGAGSRLTVL.

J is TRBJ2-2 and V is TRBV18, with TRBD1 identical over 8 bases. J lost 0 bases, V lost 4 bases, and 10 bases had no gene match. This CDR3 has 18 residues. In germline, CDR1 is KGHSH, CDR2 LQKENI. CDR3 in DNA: TGTGCCAGCTCACGACTTGAACACAGGGGGACGAACACCGGGGAGCTGTTTTTT. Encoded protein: CASSRLEHRGTNTGELFF. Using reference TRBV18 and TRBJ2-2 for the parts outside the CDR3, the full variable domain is NAGVMQNPRHLVRRRGQEARLRCSPMKGHSHVYWYRQLPEEGLKFMVYLQKENIIDESGMPKERFSAEFPKEGPSILRIQQVVRGDSAAYFCASSRLEHRGTNTGELFFGEGSRLTVL.

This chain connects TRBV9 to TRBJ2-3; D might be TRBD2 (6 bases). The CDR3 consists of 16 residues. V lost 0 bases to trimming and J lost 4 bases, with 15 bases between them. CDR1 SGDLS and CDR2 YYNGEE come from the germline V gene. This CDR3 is CASSVGGGPLADTQYF. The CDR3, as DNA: TGTGCCAGCAGCGTAGGTGGAGGGCCCTTGGCAGATACGCAGTATTTT.

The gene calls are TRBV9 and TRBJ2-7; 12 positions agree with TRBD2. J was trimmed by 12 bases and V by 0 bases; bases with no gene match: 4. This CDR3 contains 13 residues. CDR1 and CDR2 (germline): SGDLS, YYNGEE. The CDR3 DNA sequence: TGTGCCAGCAGCGTAGGGACTAGCGGGGTGCGGTACTTC. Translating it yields CASSVGTSGVRYF.

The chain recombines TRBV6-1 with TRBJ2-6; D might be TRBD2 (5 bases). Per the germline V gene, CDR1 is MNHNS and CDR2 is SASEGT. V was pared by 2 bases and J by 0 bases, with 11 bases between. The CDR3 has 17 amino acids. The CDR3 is CASSEKRTSSGANVLTF. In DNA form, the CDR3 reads TGTGCCAGCAGTGAAAAGAGGACTTCCTCTGGGGCCAACGTCCTGACTTTC.

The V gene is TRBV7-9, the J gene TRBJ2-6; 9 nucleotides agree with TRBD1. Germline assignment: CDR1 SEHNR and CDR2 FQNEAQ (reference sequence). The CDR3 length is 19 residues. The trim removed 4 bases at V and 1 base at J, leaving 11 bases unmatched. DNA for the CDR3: TGTGCCAGCAGCTCTCAGGTTGGGACAGGGCGATCTGGGGCCAACGTCCTGACTTTC. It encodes CASSSQVGTGRSGANVLTF.

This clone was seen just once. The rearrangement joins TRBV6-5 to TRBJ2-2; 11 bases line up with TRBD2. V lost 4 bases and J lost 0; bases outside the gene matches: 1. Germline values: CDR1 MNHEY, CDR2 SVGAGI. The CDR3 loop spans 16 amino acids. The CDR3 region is CASSWGLAANTGELFF. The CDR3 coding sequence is TGTGCCAGCAGTTGGGGACTAGCGGCGAACACCGGGGAGCTGTTTTTT.

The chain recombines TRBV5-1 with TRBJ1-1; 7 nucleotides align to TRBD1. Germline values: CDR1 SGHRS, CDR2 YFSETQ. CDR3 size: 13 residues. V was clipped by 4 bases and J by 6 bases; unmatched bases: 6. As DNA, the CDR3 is TGCGCCAGCAGCCCACTGGGGACAGCTGAAGCTTTCTTT. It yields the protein CASSPLGTAEAFF.

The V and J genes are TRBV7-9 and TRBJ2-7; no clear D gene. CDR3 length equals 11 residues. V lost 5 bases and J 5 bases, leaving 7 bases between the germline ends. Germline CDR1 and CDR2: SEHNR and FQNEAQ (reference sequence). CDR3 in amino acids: CASSPLHEQYF. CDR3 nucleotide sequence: TGTGCCAGCAGCCCTCTCCACGAGCAGTACTTC. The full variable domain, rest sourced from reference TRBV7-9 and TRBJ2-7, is DTGVSQNPRHKITKRGQNVTFRCDPISEHNRLYWYRQTLGQGPEFLTYFQNEAQLEKSRLLSDRFSAERPKGSFSTLEIQRTEQGDSAMYLCASSPLHEQYFGPGTRLTVT.

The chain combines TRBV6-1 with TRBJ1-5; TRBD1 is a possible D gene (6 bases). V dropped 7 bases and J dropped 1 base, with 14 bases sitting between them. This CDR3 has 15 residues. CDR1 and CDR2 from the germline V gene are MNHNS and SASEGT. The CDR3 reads CASTMDQGSNQPQHF. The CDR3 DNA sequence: TGTGCCAGCACCATGGACCAGGGGAGCAATCAGCCCCAGCATTTT.

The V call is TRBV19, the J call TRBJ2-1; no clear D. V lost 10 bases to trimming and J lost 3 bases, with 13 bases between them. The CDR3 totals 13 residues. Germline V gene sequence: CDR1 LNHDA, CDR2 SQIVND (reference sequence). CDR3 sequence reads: CATSVSFYNEQFF. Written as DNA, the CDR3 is TGTGCCACCAGCGTCTCGTTCTACAATGAGCAGTTCTTC.

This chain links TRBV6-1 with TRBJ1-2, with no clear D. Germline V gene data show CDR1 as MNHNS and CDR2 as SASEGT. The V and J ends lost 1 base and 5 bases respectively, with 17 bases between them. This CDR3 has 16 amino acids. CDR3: CASSEGKGQRLYGYTF. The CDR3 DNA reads TGTGCCAGCAGTGAAGGAAAAGGGCAGCGGCTTTATGGCTACACCTTC.

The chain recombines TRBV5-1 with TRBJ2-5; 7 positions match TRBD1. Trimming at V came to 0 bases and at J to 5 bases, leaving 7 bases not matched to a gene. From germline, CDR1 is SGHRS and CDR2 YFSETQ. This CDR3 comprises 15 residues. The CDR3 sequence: CASSLVTGKGETQYF. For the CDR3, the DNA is TGCGCCAGCAGCTTGGTGACAGGGAAGGGGGAGACCCAGTACTTC.

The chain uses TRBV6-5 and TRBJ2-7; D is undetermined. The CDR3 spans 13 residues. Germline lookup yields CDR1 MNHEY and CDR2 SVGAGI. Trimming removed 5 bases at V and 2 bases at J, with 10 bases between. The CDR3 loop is CASSSSFPYEQYF. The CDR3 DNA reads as TGTGCCAGCAGTAGTAGTTTCCCCTACGAGCAGTACTTC.

CDR3 in amino acids: CASSLGGGTGGGYEQYF. CDR3 sequence (DNA): TGTGCCAGCAGCTTAGGGGGCGGGACAGGGGGCGGGTACGAGCAGTACTTC. The chain combines TRBV7-6 with TRBJ2-7; 12 nucleotides align to TRBD1. Trimming removed 1 base from V and 4 bases from J; junction bases left unmatched: 8. This CDR3 spans 17 amino acids. The germline CDR1 and CDR2 sequences are SGHVS and FNYEAQ. The variable domain in full, completed from reference TRBV7-6 and TRBJ2-7, reads GAGVSQSPRYKVTKRGQDVALRCDPISGHVSLYWYRQALGQGPEFLTYFNYEAQQDKSGLPNDRFSAERPEGSISTLTIQRTEQRDSAMYRCASSLGGGTGGGYEQYFGPGTRLTVT.